A single sample gave rise to the 3 T cell receptor beta chains below, sequenced in a study of cytomegalovirus exposure and HLA in healthy donors. Amplification used 60 Vbeta primers and 13 Jbeta primers. Clones were read by immunoSEQ multiplex PCR, and TCRdb kept only the in-frame ones, dropping some. The sample includes approximately 150,000 clones, around 82% of them seen just once. Sample: PBMCs. These receptors all come from a female donor in good health and CMV-seronegative.

The J gene is TRBJ2-5, the V gene TRBV5-4; 7 nucleotides line up with TRBD1. The V and J ends lost 0 bases and 8 bases, in that order; junction bases with no gene match: 13. The germline CDR1 and CDR2 sequences are SGHNT and YYREEE (reference sequence). The CDR3 totals 16 residues. The CDR3 is CASSLEGARDPVTQYF. The CDR3 DNA sequence: TGTGCCAGCAGCTTGGAGGGGGCAAGAGACCCAGTAACCCAGTACTTC.

The rearrangement links TRBV5-1 to TRBJ1-5; D is undetermined. Germline V gene data show CDR1 as SGHRS and CDR2 as YFSETQ. Between the trimmed V and J ends, which lost 2 bases and 6 bases, there was a span of 15 bases. The CDR3 loop spans 15 amino acids. CDR3 in amino acids: CASSLEGSPVQPQHF. The CDR3 DNA is TGCGCCAGCAGCTTAGAGGGCTCCCCTGTTCAGCCCCAGCATTTT. Drawing the rest from reference TRBV5-1 and TRBJ1-5, the complete variable domain is KAGVTQTPRYLIKTRGQQVTLSCSPISGHRSVSWYQQTPGQGLQFLFEYFSETQRNKGNFPGRFSGRQFSNSRSEMNVSTLELGDSALYLCASSLEGSPVQPQHFGDGTRLSIL.

This clone was picked up a small number of times. The chain links TRBV6-6 to TRBJ2-7, with a tentative D call TRBD2 (6 bases). The CDR3 has 15 residues. In germline, CDR1 is MNHNY, CDR2 SVGAGI (reference sequence). V was clipped by 6 bases and J by 0 bases, with 15 bases between them. The CDR3 DNA is TGTGCCAGCAGCCAGGGACTCTTGAGCTCCTACGAGCAGTACTTC. It codes for CASSQGLLSSYEQYF.